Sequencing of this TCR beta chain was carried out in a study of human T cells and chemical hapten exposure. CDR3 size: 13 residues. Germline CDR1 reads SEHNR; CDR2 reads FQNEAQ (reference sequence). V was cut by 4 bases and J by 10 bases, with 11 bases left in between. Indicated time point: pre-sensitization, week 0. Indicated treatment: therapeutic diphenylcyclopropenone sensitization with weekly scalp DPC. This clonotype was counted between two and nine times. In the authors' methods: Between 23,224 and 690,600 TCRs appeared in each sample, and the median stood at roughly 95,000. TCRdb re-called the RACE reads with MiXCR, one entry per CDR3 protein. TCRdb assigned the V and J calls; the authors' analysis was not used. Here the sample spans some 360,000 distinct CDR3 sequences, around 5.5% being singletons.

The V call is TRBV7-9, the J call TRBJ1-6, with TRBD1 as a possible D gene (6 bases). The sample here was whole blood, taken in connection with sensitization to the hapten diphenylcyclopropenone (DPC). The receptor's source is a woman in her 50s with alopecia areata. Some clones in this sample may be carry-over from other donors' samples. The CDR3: CASSSWTDSPLHF. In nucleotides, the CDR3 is TGTGCCAGCAGCTCCTGGACAGACTCACCCCTCCACTTT. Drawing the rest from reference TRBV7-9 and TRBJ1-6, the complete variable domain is DTGVSQNPRHKITKRGQNVTFRCDPISEHNRLYWYRQTLGQGPEFLTYFQNEAQLEKSRLLSDRFSAERPKGSFSTLEIQRTEQGDSAMYLCASSSWTDSPLHFGNGTRLTVT.